A selection of T cell receptor beta chains follows, all from one sample in a study of blood T cell repertoires in COVID-19. The table came from immunoSEQ multiplex PCR; TCRdb's copy has only in-frame clones and leaves some out. The table lists roughly 220,000 clones, around 90% of them singletons. The sequenced sample consisted of PBMCs or T cells enriched from blood (not recorded which). The receptors shown here come from a man aged 30 to 45 who had been exposed to COVID-19. Both conserved end residues are part of each CDR3. D genes are given only for firm matches. Only some rows state a clone size, as once, few, many or a class for expanded clones.

>TRBV5-6|.|TRBJ1-1|16|.
CASSLAGGLRVPEAFF
TGTGCCAGCAGCTTGGCCGGCGGGTTGAGGGTCCCTGAAGCTTTCTTT
>TRBV10-3|.|TRBJ2-7|12|TRBD1
CAMGQGAYEQYF
TGTGCCATGGGGCAGGGGGCCTACGAGCAGTACTTC
>TRBV23-1|once|TRBJ1-5|11|.
CASTYSGSQHF
TGCGCCAGCACCTATTCGGGTTCCCAGCATTTT
>TRBV29-1|.|TRBJ1-5|13|.
CSVEIQANQPQHF
TGCAGCGTTGAAATACAGGCCAATCAGCCCCAGCATTTT
>TRBV7-9|.|TRBJ1-1|15|TRBD1
CASSPPTGHNTEAFF
TGTGCCAGCAGCCCTCCGACAGGGCACAACACTGAAGCTTTCTTT
>TRBV7-3|.|TRBJ2-6|17|.
CASSLNQGGFGANVLTF
TGTGCCAGCAGCTTAAACCAGGGGGGCTTTGGGGCCAACGTCCTGACTTTC
>TRBV7-8|.|TRBJ1-6|15|TRBD1
CASSSNRGDNSPLHF
TGTGCCAGCAGCTCAAACAGGGGTGATAACTCACCCCTCCACTTT
>TRBV6-8|.|TRBJ2-2|20|TRBD2
CASSCRKGLAGGRYTGELFF
TGTGCCAGCAGTTGCCGTAAGGGACTAGCGGGGGGGCGCTACACCGGGGAGCTGTTTTTT
>TRBV4-1|.|TRBJ1-3|15|.
CASSQLQFSGNTIYF
TGCGCCAGCAGCCAACTACAGTTCTCTGGAAACACCATATATTTT
>TRBV27|.|TRBJ2-3|13|.
CASSSTQTDTQYF
TGTGCCAGCAGTTCCACCCAGACAGATACGCAGTATTTT
>TRBV5-8|once|TRBJ1-1|15|.
CASNLPQGSWTEAFF
TGTGCCAGCAACCTACCTCAGGGGTCGTGGACTGAAGCTTTCTTT
>TRBV2|.|TRBJ1-6|16|TRBD1
CASRKTGGSYNSPLHF
TGTGCCAGCAGAAAAACAGGGGGCTCCTATAATTCACCCCTCCACTTT
>TRBV2|.|TRBJ1-2|16|TRBD1
CASSDPPGQGSSGYTF
TGTGCCAGCAGTGATCCTCCGGGACAGGGATCTAGTGGCTACACCTTC
>TRBV4-1|.|TRBJ2-3|15|TRBD1
CASSQEGQVVDTQYF
TGCGCCAGCAGCCAAGAGGGACAGGTTGTAGATACGCAGTATTTT
>TRBV25-1|.|TRBJ2-5|15|TRBD2
CASGGLAGGQETQYF
TGTGCCAGCGGGGGACTAGCGGGGGGCCAAGAGACCCAGTACTTC
>TRBV19|.|TRBJ1-3|17|.
CASSLQGGATGGNTIYF
TGTGCCAGTAGCCTCCAAGGAGGCGCGACCGGCGGAAACACCATATATTTT
>TRBV5-1|.|TRBJ1-6|17|TRBD1
CASSRRTGGRGNSPLHF
TGCGCCAGCAGCCGCCGGACAGGGGGCCGGGGTAATTCACCCCTCCACTTT
>TRBV13|.|TRBJ2-5|12|.
CASSSSGETQYF
TGTGCCAGCAGCTCCTCGGGGGAGACCCAGTACTTC
>TRBV30|few|TRBJ2-1|12|.
CAWSPPTGEQFF
TGTGCCTGGAGTCCCCCGACGGGTGAGCAGTTCTTC
>TRBV6-2/TRBV6-3|.|TRBJ2-5|13|.
CASSYLSVETQYF
TGTGCCAGCAGTTACCTTAGCGTGGAGACCCAGTACTTC
>TRBV11-2|once|TRBJ1-1|12|.
CASSSAGAEAFF
TGTGCCAGCAGCTCAGCTGGAGCTGAAGCTTTCTTT
>TRBV7-2|once|TRBJ2-7|15|TRBD2
CASSLTSGGLYEQYF
TGTGCCAGCAGCTTGACTAGCGGGGGGCTCTACGAGCAGTACTTC
>TRBV11-3|.|TRBJ2-1|16|.
CASSLGRQGSYNEQFF
TGTGCCAGCAGCTTAGGGCGGCAGGGCTCCTACAATGAGCAGTTCTTC
>TRBV4-3|.|TRBJ2-1|13|.
CASSQAGFNEQFF
TGCGCCAGCAGCCAAGCGGGTTTTAATGAGCAGTTCTTC
>TRBV19|few|TRBJ1-5|15|TRBD1
CASSPPGQYNQPQHF
TGTGCCAGTAGTCCACCGGGACAGTATAATCAGCCCCAGCATTTT
>TRBV5-4|.|TRBJ2-2|16|TRBD2
CASSLISGGAGGELFF
TGTGCCAGCAGCTTGATTAGCGGGGGGGCAGGCGGGGAGCTGTTTTTT
>TRBV10-3|.|TRBJ2-7|15|TRBD1
CAISRRAGGSYEQYF
TGTGCCATCTCCCGCAGGGCAGGGGGATCGTACGAGCAGTACTTC
>TRBV28|.|TRBJ2-2|12|.
CASSLISGELFF
TGTGCCAGCAGTTTAATCTCCGGGGAGCTGTTTTTT
>TRBV4-1|.|TRBJ1-6|18|TRBD1
CASSQTGTGQGSRSPLHF
TGCGCCAGCAGCCAGACAGGGACAGGACAGGGTAGTCGGTCACCCCTCCACTTT
>TRBV27|.|TRBJ1-4|16|TRBD1
CASRSFGTGVNEKLFF
TGTGCCAGCAGATCTTTTGGGACAGGGGTTAATGAAAAACTGTTTTTT
>TRBV12-3/TRBV12-4|.|TRBJ2-5|11|.
CASSFAETQYF
TGTGCCAGCAGTTTTGCGGAGACCCAGTACTTC
>TRBV15|.|TRBJ1-3|13|.
CATSRLSGNTIYF
TGTGCCACCAGCAGACTATCTGGAAACACCATATATTTT
>TRBV27|.|TRBJ1-1|13|.
CASSARWNTEAFF
TGTGCCAGCAGTGCGAGATGGAACACTGAAGCTTTCTTT
>TRBV2|few|TRBJ1-1|13|TRBD1
CASTRQGATEAFF
TGTGCCAGCACTCGACAGGGGGCAACTGAAGCTTTCTTT
>TRBV18|.|TRBJ2-7|14|TRBD2
CASSQRTSVYEQYF
TGTGCCAGCTCACAGAGGACTAGCGTCTACGAGCAGTACTTC
>TRBV19|.|TRBJ1-5|15|.
CASSPERGTHQPQHF
TGTGCCAGTAGCCCGGAGAGGGGGACCCATCAGCCCCAGCATTTT
>TRBV12-3/TRBV12-4|.|TRBJ1-4|13|.
CASSTTGIEKLFF
TGTGCCAGCAGTACTACAGGGATCGAAAAACTGTTTTTT
>TRBV7-9|.|TRBJ2-1|16|.
CASRSPVRGGRNEQFF
TGTGCCAGCAGATCCCCTGTGAGGGGGGGACGGAATGAGCAGTTCTTC
>TRBV5-4|.|TRBJ2-1|13|.
CASSSTGTSKQFF
TGTGCCAGCAGCTCGACCGGGACTTCAAAGCAGTTCTTC
>TRBV7-2|few|TRBJ2-3|17|TRBD2
CASSPGGSGGGTDTQYF
TGTGCCAGCAGCCCCGGCGGTAGCGGGGGAGGCACAGATACGCAGTATTTT
>TRBV19|few|TRBJ2-2|15|TRBD2
CASSPRTSPSGELFF
TGTGCCAGTAGTCCCCGGACTAGTCCTAGCGGGGAGCTGTTTTTT
>TRBV19|.|TRBJ1-2|14|TRBD1
CASSTSRGVGGYTF
TGTGCCAGTAGTACCTCCAGGGGGGTGGGAGGCTACACCTTC
>TRBV19|once|TRBJ2-2|16|.
CASSLGAGGGTGELFF
TGTGCCAGTAGTCTCGGTGCCGGGGGTGGGACCGGGGAGCTGTTTTTT
>TRBV6-2/TRBV6-3|.|TRBJ1-5|15|TRBD1
CASSGAGQGLQPQHF
TGTGCCAGCAGTGGGGCGGGACAGGGACTTCAGCCCCAGCATTTT
>TRBV3-1/TRBV3-2|.|TRBJ1-2|13|TRBD1
CASSVGQVYGYTF
TGTGCCAGCAGCGTGGGACAGGTCTATGGCTACACCTTC
>TRBV15|.|TRBJ2-1|14|TRBD1
CATSRDRAGHEQFF
TGTGCCACCAGCAGGGACAGGGCGGGACATGAGCAGTTCTTC
>TRBV7-9|.|TRBJ1-1|14|.
CASSLGSLNTEAFF
TGTGCCAGCAGCTTGGGTAGCCTGAACACTGAAGCTTTCTTT
>TRBV7-2|few|TRBJ1-5|15|.
CASSSGGEGTQPQHF
TGTGCCAGCAGCTCCGGAGGGGAGGGCACTCAGCCCCAGCATTTT
>TRBV5-1|.|TRBJ2-3|14|.
CASSSTGGTDTQYF
TGCGCCAGCAGCTCGACAGGAGGCACAGATACGCAGTATTTT
>TRBV5-1|.|TRBJ1-1|14|.
CASSPKELDTEAFF
TGCGCCAGCAGCCCCAAAGAGTTGGACACTGAAGCTTTCTTT
>TRBV14|.|TRBJ2-7|15|.
CASSQVTGSHYEQYF
TGTGCCAGCAGCCAAGTTACAGGGTCCCACTACGAGCAGTACTTC
>TRBV4-3|.|TRBJ1-1|13|.
CASSQATDSEAFF
TGCGCCAGCAGCCAAGCAACTGACAGTGAAGCTTTCTTT
>TRBV9|.|TRBJ1-5|13|.
CASSVQPGQPQHF
TGTGCCAGCAGCGTCCAACCGGGTCAGCCCCAGCATTTT
>TRBV20-1|.|TRBJ2-7|11|TRBD1
CSARQGDEQYF
TGCAGTGCCAGACAGGGTGACGAGCAGTACTTC
>TRBV7-9|.|TRBJ2-7|14|.
CASSLATLGLAQYF
TGTGCCAGCAGCTTAGCCACCTTAGGGCTAGCACAGTACTTC